What follows is one TCR beta chain and its context. The data were taken from a study of blood T cell repertoires in COVID-19. V lost 0 bases to trimming and J lost 5 bases, with 12 bases between them. Germline-derived CDR1 and CDR2 are SGHTA and FQGNSA. CDR3 length: 15 amino acids. TCRdb's table, derived via immunoSEQ multiplex PCR, lists solely in-frame clones and lacks some. The sample shows 270,000 or so clones, around 90% of them seen only once. This clonotype was sampled from a woman aged 40 to 50 who had recovered from COVID-19. This chain joins TRBV7-2 and TRBJ2-3; D gene ambiguous. What was sequenced was peripheral blood. This CDR3 is CASSLARPGLDTQYF. In DNA form, the CDR3 reads TGTGCCAGCAGCTTAGCGCGCCCAGGTTTAGATACGCAGTATTTT. The variable domain in full, completed from reference TRBV7-2 and TRBJ2-3, reads GAGVSQSPSNKVTEKGKDVELRCDPISGHTALYWYRQSLGQGLEFLIYFQGNSAPDKSGLPSDRFSAERTGGSVSTLTIQRTQQEDSAVYLCASSLARPGLDTQYFGPGTRLTVL.